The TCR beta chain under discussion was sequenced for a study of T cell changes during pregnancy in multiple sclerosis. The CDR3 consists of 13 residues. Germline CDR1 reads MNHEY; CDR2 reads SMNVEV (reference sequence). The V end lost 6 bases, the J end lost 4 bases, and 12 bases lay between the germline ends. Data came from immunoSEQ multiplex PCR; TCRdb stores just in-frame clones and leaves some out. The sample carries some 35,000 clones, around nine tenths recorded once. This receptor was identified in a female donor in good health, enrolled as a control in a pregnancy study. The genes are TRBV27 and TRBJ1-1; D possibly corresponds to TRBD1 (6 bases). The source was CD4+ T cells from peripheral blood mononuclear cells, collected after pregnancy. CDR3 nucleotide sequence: TGTGCCAGCAGACGGGTAGGGGGCACTGAAGCTTTCTTT. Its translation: CASRRVGGTEAFF.